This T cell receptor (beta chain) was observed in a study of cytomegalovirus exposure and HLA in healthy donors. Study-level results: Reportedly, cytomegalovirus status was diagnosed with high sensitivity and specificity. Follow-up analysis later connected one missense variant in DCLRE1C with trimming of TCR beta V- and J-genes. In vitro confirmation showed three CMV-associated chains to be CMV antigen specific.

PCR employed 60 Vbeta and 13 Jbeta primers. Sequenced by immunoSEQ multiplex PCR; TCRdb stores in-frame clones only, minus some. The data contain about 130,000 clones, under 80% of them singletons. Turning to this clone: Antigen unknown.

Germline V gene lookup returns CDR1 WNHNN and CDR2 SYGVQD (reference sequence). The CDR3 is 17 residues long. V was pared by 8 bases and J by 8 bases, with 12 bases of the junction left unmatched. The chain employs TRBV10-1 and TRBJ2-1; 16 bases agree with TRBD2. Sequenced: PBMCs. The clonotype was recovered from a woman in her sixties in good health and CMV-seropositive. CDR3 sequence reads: CASPGAGTSGGADEQFF. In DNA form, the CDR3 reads TGCGCCAGCCCGGGGGCCGGGACTAGCGGGGGGGCCGATGAGCAGTTCTTC.